The sequence of this T cell receptor beta chain was determined in a study of OX40 agonist ivuxolimab in advanced cancers. Overall study context: Participants could have had prior anti-PD-1, anti-PD-L1 or anti-CTLA-4 therapy, and 40% had some.

Sequenced by immunoSEQ multiplex PCR; TCRdb stores in-frame clones only, minus some. The sample contains 100,000 to 150,000 clones, around 93% of which appear only once. V dropped 7 bases and J dropped 3 bases, with 15 bases sitting between them. CDR1 and CDR2 from the germline V gene are MDHEN and SYDVKM. The CDR3 loop spans 14 amino acids. Sequencing used CD4+ or CD8+ T cells sorted from blood, obtained in a trial of the OX40 agonist ivuxolimab. The chain recombines TRBV28 with TRBJ1-2; the D is unclear. The clonotype comes from an adult with an advanced solid tumor such as melanoma, head and neck, liver or kidney cancer. CDR3 loop: CASTPTGPDYGYTF. CDR3 nucleotides: TGTGCCAGCACCCCAACCGGGCCTGACTATGGCTACACCTTC.